A selection of T cell receptor beta chains follows, all from one sample in a study of blood T cell repertoires in COVID-19. The repertoire was sequenced with immunoSEQ multiplex PCR; TCRdb's copy has only in-frame clones and lacks some. The sample includes roughly 170,000 clones, 70% to 85% seen only once; the top ten take under 8.5%. The sample comprised peripheral blood. These receptor sequences come from a human donor in a cohort sampled during active COVID-19. The CDR3 runs from the conserved cysteine through the conserved F or W. A D gene is named only where the DNA matches it firmly. The size of a clone is reported for some rows only, either as once, few or many, or as a class for expanded clones.

clone_size d_call j_call v_call cdr3_aa cdr3_nt
NA TRBD1 TRBJ1-1 TRBV18 CASSVTRDRGTGPEAFF TGTGCCAGCTCAGTAACCCGGGACAGGGGAACAGGACCTGAAGCTTTCTTT
NA NA TRBJ1-4 TRBV2 CASNREGTATNEKLFF TGTGCCAGCAACAGGGAGGGAACAGCAACTAATGAAAAACTGTTTTTT
NA NA TRBJ2-7 TRBV3-1/TRBV3-2 CASSQRHNSYEQYF TGTGCCAGCAGCCAAAGACACAACTCCTACGAGCAGTACTTC
NA NA TRBJ1-3 TRBV5-1 CASSPTGVSGNTIYF TGCGCCAGCAGCCCGACAGGAGTCTCTGGAAACACCATATATTTT
once TRBD1 TRBJ1-2 TRBV19 CASSKLPGQEIRNYGYTF TGTGCCAGTAGTAAATTACCGGGACAGGAGATCCGTAACTATGGCTACACCTTC
NA TRBD1 TRBJ2-7 TRBV13 CASSRDRSYYEQYF TGTGCCAGCAGCAGGGACAGGTCCTACTACGAGCAGTACTTC
NA NA TRBJ2-3 TRBV7-8 CASSYWGGLTDTQYF TGTGCCAGCAGCTATTGGGGGGGCCTCACAGATACGCAGTATTTT
NA NA TRBJ2-3 TRBV7-2 CASSPYTDTQYF TGTGCCAGCAGCCCCTACACAGATACGCAGTATTTT
once NA TRBJ2-7 TRBV29-1 CSVEDEEGGTYEQYF TGCAGCGTTGAAGATGAGGAGGGGGGGACCTACGAGCAGTACTTC
few TRBD1 TRBJ1-4 TRBV4-2 CASSQDGTGGDRLFF TGTGCCAGCAGCCAAGACGGGACAGGGGGAGATAGGCTGTTTTTT
NA TRBD1 TRBJ2-1 TRBV18 CASSHPGTGYNEQFF TGTGCCAGCTCACATCCCGGGACAGGGTACAATGAGCAGTTCTTC
NA NA TRBJ2-2 TRBV7-9 CASRSLDGESGTNTGELFF TGTGCCAGCAGGTCACTAGACGGGGAAAGTGGAACGAACACCGGGGAGCTGTTTTTT
NA NA TRBJ1-2 TRBV19 CASSTTTGKLYGYTF TGTGCCAGTAGCACTACTACAGGGAAGCTCTATGGCTACACCTTC
NA NA TRBJ2-7 TRBV4-1 CASSPGQGSSYEQYF TGCGCCAGCAGCCCGGGACAAGGAAGCTCCTACGAGCAGTACTTC
NA TRBD1 TRBJ2-7 TRBV10-3 CAISALQGVAYEQYF TGTGCCATCAGTGCTCTACAGGGGGTGGCCTACGAGCAGTACTTC
NA NA TRBJ2-1 TRBV11-3 CASGPEGTGDEQFF TGTGCCAGCGGCCCTGAGGGGACTGGGGATGAGCAGTTCTTC